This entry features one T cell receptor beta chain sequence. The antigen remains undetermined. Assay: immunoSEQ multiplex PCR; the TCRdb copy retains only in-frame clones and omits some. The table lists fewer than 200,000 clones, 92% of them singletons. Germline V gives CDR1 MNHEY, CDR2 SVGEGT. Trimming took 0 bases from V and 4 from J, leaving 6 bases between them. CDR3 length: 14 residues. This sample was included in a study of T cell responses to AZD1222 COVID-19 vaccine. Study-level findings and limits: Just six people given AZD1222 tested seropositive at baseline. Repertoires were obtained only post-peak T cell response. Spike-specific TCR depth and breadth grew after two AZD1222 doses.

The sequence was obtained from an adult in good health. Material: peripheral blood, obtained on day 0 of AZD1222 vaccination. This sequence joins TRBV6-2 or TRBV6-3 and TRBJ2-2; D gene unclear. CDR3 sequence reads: CASSYSLGTGELFF. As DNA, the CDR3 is TGTGCCAGCAGTTACTCTCTGGGCACCGGGGAGCTGTTTTTT.